This TCR beta chain was obtained from a study of T cells after yellow fever vaccination. This clonotype came up a few times. Each CDR3 protein gets one entry after TCRdb re-called the 5' RACE reads with MiXCR. The sample comprises fewer than 450,000 distinct CDR3 sequences, roughly 7.5% of which are singletons, and roughly 15% rests with the top ten. The starting material was PBMCs, obtained more than 40 days after the first yellow fever vaccination. This receptor was obtained from a young man who received the YFV17D yellow fever vaccine.

The CDR3 DNA sequence: TGCAGTGCTAGAGATCGGCGGGGTGGGGATGGCTACACCTTC. This sequence encodes CSARDRRGGDGYTF. J is TRBJ1-2 and V is TRBV20-1; D is unclear. The germline V and J ends were trimmed by 0 bases and 6 bases, with 14 bases remaining between them. This CDR3 has 14 amino acids. CDR1 is DFQATT and CDR2 is SNEGSKA in the germline V gene (reference sequence).